Listed here are 12 T cell receptor beta chains from one sample, sequenced in a study of T cells in Graves' hyperthyroidism and ophthalmopathy. From RNA transcripts, TCR beta CDR3 regions were amplified. The TCR CDR3 first-round RT-PCR relied on the HTBI primer set. MiXCR was run by TCRdb on the multiplex PCR reads, yielding one entry per CDR3 protein. The sample shows hundreds of thousands of distinct CDR3 sequences, 12% to 15% of them seen only once. Sample: blood. The receptors here all came from a woman aged 18 to 35 with Graves' hyperthyroidism.

This clonotype was seen repeatedly, ten times or more. CDR3 in DNA: TGTGCCAGCAGCCCGGACAGGGCTCAAGATACGCAGTATTTT. It codes for CASSPDRAQDTQYF. This chain joins TRBV7-9 and TRBJ2-3; 8 bases fit TRBD1. From germline, CDR1 is SEHNR and CDR2 FQNEAQ (reference sequence). The CDR3 contains 14 residues. V lost 5 bases, J lost 5 bases, and 6 bases stayed unmatched.

This clonotype has at least ten counts. The J gene is TRBJ2-6, the V gene TRBV7-9; the D call may be TRBD1 or TRBD2 (5 bases each). Trimming took off 4 bases at V and 0 bases at J, with 10 bases between the two ends. CDR3 length: 16 amino acids. Germline lookup yields CDR1 SEHNR and CDR2 FQNEAQ (reference sequence). CDR3 nucleotide sequence: TGTGCCAGCAGCTCGCCCGGGACCTCTGGGGCCAACGTCCTGACTTTC. This codes for CASSSPGTSGANVLTF.

The chain joins TRBV6-9 to TRBJ2-1, with 9 bases aligning to TRBD2. The germline CDR1 and CDR2 sequences are MNHGY and SVAAGI. The CDR3 is 16 residues long. V lost 4 bases, J lost 7 bases, and 11 bases stayed unmatched. For the CDR3, the DNA is TGTGCCAGCAGTTTATATAGCGGGAGTCCGAGGAATGAGCAGTTCTTC. This encodes CASSLYSGSPRNEQFF.

This clonotype was seen at least ten times. The CDR3 spells CASSLSYAKQTGKPYEQYF. Here the CDR3 DNA reads TGTGCCAGCAGCTTATCCTATGCAAAACAGACAGGGAAACCCTACGAGCAGTACTTC. The chain has TRBV7-2 and TRBJ2-7; 7 bases are shared with TRBD1. The V gene end was trimmed by 2 bases and the J gene end by 2 bases; junction bases not matched to a gene: 18. Germline V gene sequence: CDR1 SGHTA, CDR2 FQGNSA. CDR3 length equals 19 residues.

V usage is TRBV7-9 and J usage is TRBJ1-2; 7 positions match TRBD1. The CDR3 has 15 amino acids. V shed 4 bases, J shed 4 bases, and the junction held 9 bases outside the gene matches. Germline loops: CDR1 SEHNR, CDR2 FQNEAQ (reference sequence). The CDR3 DNA reads TGTGCCAGCAGCTCTTCGGACAGGAGTACCTATGGCTACACCTTC. Its translation: CASSSSDRSTYGYTF.

This clonotype has a count of ten or more. This chain joins TRBV27 and TRBJ2-7, with 7 bases fitting TRBD1. Germline CDR1 reads MNHEY; CDR2 reads SMNVEV (reference sequence). V gave up 6 bases and J gave up 4 bases; unmatched junction bases: 6. The length of the CDR3 is 13 residues. CDR3 sequence reads: CASSFSGGYEQYF. Written as DNA, the CDR3 is TGTGCCAGCAGCTTCTCAGGGGGATACGAGCAGTACTTC.

This clonotype has ten or more counts. The rearrangement links TRBV11-2 to TRBJ2-7, with a tentative D call TRBD2 (6 bases). The V gene lost 5 bases and the J gene lost 1 base, with 15 bases spanning the gap. The CDR3 runs 15 residues. CDR1 is SGHAT, CDR2 FQNNGV, per germline. CDR3 bases: TGTGCCAGCAGCACAAAGCGGGCTTTATCCTACGAGCAGTACTTC. Translating gives CASSTKRALSYEQYF.

The chain is built from TRBV24-1 and TRBJ1-2; D perhaps matches TRBD1 (5 bases). CDR1 and CDR2 from the germline V gene are KGHDR and SFDVKD. The V gene lost 5 bases and the J gene lost 6 bases, with 12 bases spanning the gap. The CDR3 is 13 amino acids. The CDR3 DNA reads as TGTGCCACCAGTGTTACAGGATCGAATGGCTACACCTTC. Translated: CATSVTGSNGYTF.

This clonotype was seen many times. The V gene is TRBV7-9, the J gene TRBJ2-7; tentatively, D is TRBD2 (6 bases). Trimming took off 1 base at V and 4 bases at J, with 14 bases between the two ends. Germline loops: CDR1 SEHNR, CDR2 FQNEAQ (reference sequence). There are 15 residues in the CDR3. This chain's CDR3 is CASSLVEGKGYEQYF. The CDR3 coding sequence is TGTGCCAGCAGCTTAGTGGAGGGGAAAGGGTACGAGCAGTACTTC.

Many counts were recorded for this clonotype. The chain uses TRBV3-1 and TRBJ1-2; perhaps TRBD1 as D (6 bases). Deletions cut 6 bases from V and 7 bases from J, with 18 bases between. The CDR3 extends over 14 amino acids. Germline CDR1 and CDR2: LGHDT and YNNKEL (reference sequence). The CDR3 nucleotides are TGTGCCAGCAGGCGGACAGTGGCAACTGGTGGCTACACCTTC. Its translation: CASRRTVATGGYTF.

This clonotype was recorded many times. The chain links TRBV28 to TRBJ2-6; 10 bases match TRBD1. CDR3 length equals 24 residues. CDR1 and CDR2 from the germline V gene are MDHEN and SYDVKM. The J segment lost 0 bases and the V segment lost 2 bases, leaving 22 bases of the junction unmatched. CDR3 sequence reads: CASSLIGKGRRPGQGDSGANVLTF. CDR3 in DNA: TGTGCCAGCAGTTTAATAGGGAAAGGGCGCCGTCCCGGACAGGGGGACTCTGGGGCCAACGTCCTGACTTTC.

This clonotype was recorded many times. The gene calls are TRBV12-3 or TRBV12-4 and TRBJ2-3, with 8 bases aligning to TRBD2. The CDR3 is 18 amino acids. The V and J ends lost 6 bases and 1 base, in that order; junction bases with no gene match: 15. The CDR3 DNA sequence: TGTGCCAGCAGCCCAAGTTTATGGGGGCGGGGGGGCACAGATACGCAGTATTTT. Translating gives CASSPSLWGRGGTDTQYF.